These 21 T cell receptor beta chains originate from one sample sequenced in a study of T cell clones after liver transplantation. Data came from immunoSEQ multiplex PCR; TCRdb stores just in-frame clones and leaves some out. The table lists around 100,000 clones, under 90% of them singletons. This material consisted of CD4+ T cells from blood, taken approximately 4 years after liver transplant. The receptors were gathered from a human patient who received a liver transplant. Some T cells could come from the graft donor.

The chain links TRBV7-6 to TRBJ2-3; D perhaps matches TRBD2 (6 bases). The CDR3 spans 14 residues. V was clipped by 1 base and J by 12 bases, with 17 bases between them. In germline, CDR1 is SGHVS, CDR2 FNYEAQ. CDR3 loop: CASSLGHRDFDQYF. In nucleotides, the CDR3 is TGTGCCAGCAGCTTAGGGCACCGGGACTTTGATCAGTATTTT.

The chain joins TRBV4-3 to TRBJ1-1, with 8 bases lining up with TRBD1. This CDR3 contains 17 residues. With 4 bases clipped from V and 5 bases from J, the junction kept 15 bases outside the gene matches. Germline assignment: CDR1 LGHNA and CDR2 YSLEER. The CDR3 DNA follows: TGCGCCAGCAGCCGTGGAAGAAGACAGGGGACGGGGACTGAAGCTTTCTTT. This encodes CASSRGRRQGTGTEAFF.

The chain joins TRBV23-1 to TRBJ2-7; D call uncertain. TRBV23-1 is filed as an ORF, its function uncertain. V lost 9 bases, J lost 0 bases, and 30 bases lay in between. There are 19 residues in the CDR3. Written as DNA, the CDR3 is TGCGCCAGTGAATGGGATAATGGCCCAGTGGTGAACTTCTCCTACGAGCAGTACTTC. This gives the protein CASEWDNGPVVNFSYEQYF.

This rearrangement joins TRBV7-8 to TRBJ2-2; no definite D call. This CDR3 is built from 16 residues. Germline assignment: CDR1 SGHVS and CDR2 FQNEAQ. Trimming took off 0 bases at V and 5 bases at J, with 13 bases between the two ends. In DNA, the CDR3 is TGTGCCAGCAGCTTAGCTCTGACGGGTAGGACCGGGGAGCTGTTTTTT. It codes for CASSLALTGRTGELFF. Using reference TRBV7-8 and TRBJ2-2 for the parts outside the CDR3, the full variable domain is GAGVSQSPRYKVAKRGQDVALRCDPISGHVSLFWYQQALGQGPEFLTYFQNEAQLDKSGLPSDRFFAERPEGSVSTLKIQRTQQEDSAVYLCASSLALTGRTGELFFGEGSRLTVL.

This chain uses TRBV29-1 with TRBJ1-4; 9 bases map to TRBD1. Germline-derived CDR1 and CDR2 are SQVTM and ANQGSEA. Germline trimming cut 3 bases from V and 4 bases from J; bases unmatched to any gene: 3. The CDR3 has 14 residues. CDR3 loop: CSVEGTGNNEKLFF. The CDR3 nucleotides are TGCAGCGTTGAGGGGACAGGGAATAATGAAAAACTGTTTTTT.

The chain couples TRBV5-5 to TRBJ1-2, with D possibly matching TRBD1 (6 bases). CDR1 and CDR2 (germline): SGHKS, YYEKEE (reference sequence). There are 16 residues in the CDR3. The V end lost 0 bases, the J end lost 5 bases, and 17 bases lay between the germline ends. The CDR3, as DNA: TGTGCCAGCAGCTTGGCTAGGACAGAGGACTTGTATGGCTACACCTTC. This codes for CASSLARTEDLYGYTF.

With regard to this clone: One junction end does not reproduce the germline sequence, and a read error may be involved. Other DNA sequences in the same sample also yield this CDR3. The rearrangement uses TRBV28 and TRBJ2-2; 11 positions match TRBD2. The CDR3 extends over 17 amino acids. Germline loops: CDR1 MDHEN, CDR2 SYDVKM. CDR3 residues: CASSLVGTSGNTGELFF. CDR3 in DNA: TGTGCCAGCAGTTTGGTTGGGACTAGCGGTAACACCGGAGAGCTGTTTTTT. Full variable domain (missing parts from reference TRBV28 and TRBJ2-2): DVKVTQSSRYLVKRTGEKVFLECVQDMDHENMFWYRQDPGLGLRLIYFSYDVKMKEKGDIPEGYSVSREKKERFSLILESASTNQTSMYLCASSLVGTSGNTGELFFGEGSRLTVL.

This rearrangement joins TRBV19 to TRBJ1-1, with a weak D call TRBD1 (6 bases). Germline V lookup: CDR1 LNHDA, CDR2 SQIVND (reference sequence). CDR3 size: 14 residues. Trimming removed 10 bases at V and 0 bases at J, with 15 bases between. In nucleotides, the CDR3 is TGTGCCACCTTAGGGGGATCCCTGAACACTGAAGCTTTCTTT. Its protein product is CATLGGSLNTEAFF.

V is TRBV5-4 and J is TRBJ1-2; possible D gene TRBD1, 6 bases. CDR3 length: 13 residues. Germline assignment: CDR1 SGHNT and CDR2 YYREEE (reference sequence). V was cut by 4 bases and J by 7 bases, with 14 bases left in between. The CDR3 region is CASSLNRESGYTF. In DNA form, the CDR3 reads TGTGCCAGCAGCCTAAACAGGGAAAGTGGCTACACCTTC. The full variable domain, with the rest looked up from reference TRBV5-4 and TRBJ1-2, is ETGVTQSPTHLIKTRGQQVTLRCSSQSGHNTVSWYQQALGQGPQFIFQYYREEENGRGNFPPRFSGLQFPNYSSELNVNALELDDSALYLCASSLNRESGYTFGSGTRLTVV.

About this clone: The same CDR3 is also encoded by other DNA sequences in this sample. V is TRBV7-2 and J is TRBJ1-3; TRBD1 agrees at 10 bases. This CDR3 comprises 16 residues. Per the germline V gene, CDR1 is SGHTA and CDR2 is FQGNSA. V shed 0 bases and J 2 bases; nucleotides not matched to a gene: 1. For the CDR3, the DNA is TGTGCCAGCAGCTTAGCGGGGACAGGGGCTGGAAACACCATATATTTT. It yields the protein CASSLAGTGAGNTIYF.

CDR3 DNA: TGCGCCAGCAGCTCGTATCGGGCAGGCCGGGATGGCTACACCTTC. It translates to CASSSYRAGRDGYTF. The chain has TRBV5-1 and TRBJ1-2; no firm D call. Germline assignment: CDR1 SGHRS and CDR2 YFSETQ. The CDR3 runs 15 residues. V was pared by 3 bases and J by 6 bases, with 18 bases between.

This clone was observed a handful of times. This chain connects TRBV19 to TRBJ1-5; no firm D call. The CDR3 length is 12 residues. Trimming stripped 3 bases from V and 1 base from J, with 1 base between. Per germline, CDR1 LNHDA and CDR2 SQIVND (reference sequence). CDR3 sequence reads: CASSISNQPQHF. The CDR3 region has the DNA TGTGCCAGTAGTATCAGCAATCAGCCCCAGCATTTT.

The CDR3 reads CASSPRAANTGELFF. CDR3 nucleotide sequence: TGTGCCAGCTCACCACGGGCTGCCAACACCGGGGAGCTGTTTTTT. The V gene is TRBV18, the J gene TRBJ2-2; D call uncertain. The CDR3 totals 15 residues. Trimming pared 1 base from V and 2 bases from J, leaving 8 bases between. Germline CDR1 reads KGHSH; CDR2 reads LQKENI.

As concerns this clone: Its ends do not fully match the called genes, so a read error is possible. The V call is TRBV5-1, the J call TRBJ2-7, with D unresolved. CDR3 length: 11 residues. In germline, CDR1 is SGHRS, CDR2 YFSETQ. The chain's CDR3 is CASSFSDEQYF. In DNA form, the CDR3 reads TGCGCCAGCAGCTTCTCCGACGAGCAGTACTTC.

This clone has just a few counts. This chain links TRBV5-1 with TRBJ2-1; 13 bases are a match to TRBD2. Trimming cost V 4 bases and J 3 bases; bases outside gene matches: 4. The CDR3 loop spans 16 amino acids. Germline V gene lookup returns CDR1 SGHRS and CDR2 YFSETQ. Written as DNA, the CDR3 is TGCGCCAGCAGCGGGGGACTAGCGGGACTCTACAATGAGCAGTTCTTC. It codes for CASSGGLAGLYNEQFF.

The chain uses TRBV25-1 and TRBJ2-1, with 8 bases aligning to TRBD1. The germline V gene has CDR1 MGHDK and CDR2 SYGVNS. This CDR3 spans 15 amino acids. The V and J ends lost 7 bases and 7 bases, in that order; junction bases with no gene match: 12. CDR3: CASTLHGQGWNEQFF. CDR3 nucleotide sequence: TGTGCCAGCACTCTACACGGACAGGGCTGGAATGAGCAGTTCTTC.

The V and J genes are TRBV7-2 and TRBJ2-5; D not resolved. The CDR3 is made up of 13 amino acids. V was shortened by 2 bases and J by 5 bases, with 9 bases between the two germline ends. Germline V lookup: CDR1 SGHTA, CDR2 FQGNSA. In DNA, the CDR3 is TGTGCCAGCAGCTTAACCCGGCGCGAGACCCAGTACTTC. Encoded protein: CASSLTRRETQYF.

The gene calls are TRBV10-3 and TRBJ1-3, with D uncertain. The CDR3 has 15 amino acids. Per the germline V gene, CDR1 is ENHRY and CDR2 is SYGVKD. V lost 0 bases to trimming and J lost 5 bases, with 11 bases between them. The CDR3 nucleotides are TGTGCCATCAGTGAGTCGAAGACAAGAAGAAACACCATATATTTT. Translating gives CAISESKTRRNTIYF.

The genes are TRBV18 and TRBJ1-1; tentatively, D is TRBD1 (5 bases). In germline, CDR1 is KGHSH, CDR2 LQKENI. CDR3 length: 13 amino acids. V was clipped by 4 bases and J by 1 base, with 7 bases between them. As DNA, the CDR3 is TGTGCCAGCTCACGGGGACCGAACACTGAAGCTTTCTTT. Its protein is CASSRGPNTEAFF.

This chain uses TRBV28 with TRBJ2-1, with D possibly TRBD2 on 5 matching bases. V lost 6 bases and J 3 bases, leaving 18 bases between the germline ends. The CDR3 is 16 residues long. From germline, CDR1 is MDHEN and CDR2 SYDVKM. As DNA, the CDR3 is TGTGCCAGCAGGACCCCTGGCGGGCCAAGCTACAATGAGCAGTTCTTC. Protein product: CASRTPGGPSYNEQFF.

The rearrangement links TRBV19 to TRBJ1-1; D is unclear. V lost 0 bases and J 8 bases, leaving 10 bases between the germline ends. The CDR3 consists of 13 residues. The germline V gene has CDR1 LNHDA and CDR2 SQIVND (reference sequence). In DNA, the CDR3 is TGTGCCAGTAGTATAGACCTGGCTGTGGAAGCTTTCTTT. It yields the protein CASSIDLAVEAFF.